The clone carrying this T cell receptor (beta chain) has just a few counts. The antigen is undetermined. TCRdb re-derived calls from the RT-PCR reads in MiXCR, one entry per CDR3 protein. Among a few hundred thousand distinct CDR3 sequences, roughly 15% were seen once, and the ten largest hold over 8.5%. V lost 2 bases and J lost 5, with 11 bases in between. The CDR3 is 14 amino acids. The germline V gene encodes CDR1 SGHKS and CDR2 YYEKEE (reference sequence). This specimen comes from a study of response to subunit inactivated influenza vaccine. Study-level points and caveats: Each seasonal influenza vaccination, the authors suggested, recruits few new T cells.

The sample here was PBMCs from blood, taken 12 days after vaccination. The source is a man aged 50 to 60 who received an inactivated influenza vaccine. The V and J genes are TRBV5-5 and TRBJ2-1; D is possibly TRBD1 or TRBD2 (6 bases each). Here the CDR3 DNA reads TGTGCCAGCAGCTTCGGGGGCCAAAACAATGAGCAGTTCTTC. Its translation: CASSFGGQNNEQFF.